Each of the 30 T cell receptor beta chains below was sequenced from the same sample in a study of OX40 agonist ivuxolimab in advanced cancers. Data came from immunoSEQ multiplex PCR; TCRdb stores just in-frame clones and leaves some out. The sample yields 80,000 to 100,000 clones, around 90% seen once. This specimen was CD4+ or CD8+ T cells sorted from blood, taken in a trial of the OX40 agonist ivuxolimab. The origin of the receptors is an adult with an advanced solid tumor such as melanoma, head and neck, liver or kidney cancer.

The CDR3 sequence: CASSLSGVKYF. In DNA form, the CDR3 reads TGTGCCAGCAGCTTAAGCGGGGTCAAGTACTTC. The J gene is TRBJ2-7, the V gene TRBV11-2; TRBD2 matches at 7 bases. CDR3 length: 11 amino acids. V lost 2 bases, J lost 11 bases, and 3 bases stayed unmatched. Germline assignment: CDR1 SGHAT and CDR2 FQNNGV. Full variable domain (remainder filled in from reference TRBV11-2 and TRBJ2-7): EAGVAQSPRYKIIEKRQSVAFWCNPISGHATLYWYQQILGQGPKLLIQFQNNGVVDDSQLPKDRFSAERLKGVDSTLKIQPAKLEDSAVYLCASSLSGVKYFGPGTRLTVT.

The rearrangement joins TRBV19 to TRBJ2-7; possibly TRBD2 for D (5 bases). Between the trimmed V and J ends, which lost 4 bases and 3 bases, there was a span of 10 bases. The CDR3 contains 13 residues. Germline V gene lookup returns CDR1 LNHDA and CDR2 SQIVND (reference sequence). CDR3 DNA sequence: TGTGCCAGTAGTAAGGAGGCCGGCTACGAGCAGTACTTC. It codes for CASSKEAGYEQYF. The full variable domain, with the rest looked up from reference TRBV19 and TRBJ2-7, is DGGITQSPKYLFRKEGQNVTLSCEQNLNHDAMYWYRQDPGQGLRLIYYSQIVNDFQKGDIAEGYSVSREKKESFPLTVTSAQKNPTAFYLCASSKEAGYEQYFGPGTRLTVT.

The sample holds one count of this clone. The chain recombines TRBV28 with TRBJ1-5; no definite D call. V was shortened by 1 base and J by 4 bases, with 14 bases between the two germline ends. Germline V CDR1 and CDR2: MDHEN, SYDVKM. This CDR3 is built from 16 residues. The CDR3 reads CASSLLSRVTNQPQHF. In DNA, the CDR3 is TGTGCCAGCAGTTTATTGAGTAGGGTGACAAATCAGCCCCAGCATTTT.

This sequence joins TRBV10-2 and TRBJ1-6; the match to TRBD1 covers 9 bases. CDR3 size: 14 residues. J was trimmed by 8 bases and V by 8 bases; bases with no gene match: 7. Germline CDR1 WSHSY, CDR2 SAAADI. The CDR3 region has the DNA TGCGCCAGCGGTACAGGGGGCGTTCATTCACCCCTCCACTTT. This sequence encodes CASGTGGVHSPLHF.

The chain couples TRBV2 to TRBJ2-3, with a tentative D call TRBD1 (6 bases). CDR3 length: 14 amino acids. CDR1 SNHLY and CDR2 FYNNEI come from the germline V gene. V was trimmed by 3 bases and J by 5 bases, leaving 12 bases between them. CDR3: CASSEGWGQDTQYF. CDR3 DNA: TGTGCCAGCAGTGAGGGGTGGGGGCAAGATACGCAGTATTTT.

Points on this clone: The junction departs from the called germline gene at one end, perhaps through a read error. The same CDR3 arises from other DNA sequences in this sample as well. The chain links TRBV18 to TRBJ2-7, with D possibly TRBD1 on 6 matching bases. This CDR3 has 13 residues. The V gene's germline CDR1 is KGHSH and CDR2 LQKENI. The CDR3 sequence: CASSPEKRTATAF. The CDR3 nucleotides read TGTGCCAGCTCACCGGAAAAGAGGACAGCTACCGCTTTC.

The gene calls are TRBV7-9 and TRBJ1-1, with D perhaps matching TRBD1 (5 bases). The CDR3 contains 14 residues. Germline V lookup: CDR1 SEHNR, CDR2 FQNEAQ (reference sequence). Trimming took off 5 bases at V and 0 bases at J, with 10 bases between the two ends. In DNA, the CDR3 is TGTGCCAGCAGCCCCACACAGGTGAACACTGAAGCTTTCTTT. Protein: CASSPTQVNTEAFF.

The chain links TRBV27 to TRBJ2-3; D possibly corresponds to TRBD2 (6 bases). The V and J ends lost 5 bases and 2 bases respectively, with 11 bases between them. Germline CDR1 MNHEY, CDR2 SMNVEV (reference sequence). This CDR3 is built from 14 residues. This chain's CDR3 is CASSRRTITDTQYF. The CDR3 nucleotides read TGTGCCAGCAGTCGCCGGACTATCACAGATACGCAGTATTTT.

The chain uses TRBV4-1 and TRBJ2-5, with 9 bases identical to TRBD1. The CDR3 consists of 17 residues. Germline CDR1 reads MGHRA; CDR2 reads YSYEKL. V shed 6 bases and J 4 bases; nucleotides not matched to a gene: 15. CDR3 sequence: CASSYPGTGLGLETQYF. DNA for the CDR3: TGCGCCAGCAGTTACCCGGGGACAGGGCTGGGGTTAGAGACCCAGTACTTC.

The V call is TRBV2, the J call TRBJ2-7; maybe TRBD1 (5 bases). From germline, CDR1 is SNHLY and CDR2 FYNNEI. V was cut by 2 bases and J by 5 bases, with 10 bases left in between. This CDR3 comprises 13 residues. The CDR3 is CASSESPGNEQYF. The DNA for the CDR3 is TGTGCCAGCAGTGAAAGCCCAGGGAACGAGCAGTACTTC. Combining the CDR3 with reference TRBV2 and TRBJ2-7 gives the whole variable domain EPEVTQTPSHQVTQMGQEVILRCVPISNHLYFYWYRQILGQKVEFLVSFYNNEISEKSEIFDDQFSVERPDGSNFTLKIRSTKLEDSAMYFCASSESPGNEQYFGPGTRLTVT.

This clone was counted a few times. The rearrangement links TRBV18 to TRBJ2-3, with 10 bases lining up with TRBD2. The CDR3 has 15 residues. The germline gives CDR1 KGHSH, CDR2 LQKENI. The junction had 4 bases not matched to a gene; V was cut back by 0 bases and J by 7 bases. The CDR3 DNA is TGTGCCAGCTCACCACCTGGGACTAGCGCGAATACGCAGTATTTT. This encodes CASSPPGTSANTQYF.

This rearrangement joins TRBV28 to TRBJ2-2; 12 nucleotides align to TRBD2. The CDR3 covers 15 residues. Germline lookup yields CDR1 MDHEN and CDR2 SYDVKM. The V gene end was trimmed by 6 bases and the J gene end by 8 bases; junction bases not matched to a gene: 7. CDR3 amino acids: CASSRPGTSGGELFF. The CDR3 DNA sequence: TGTGCCAGCAGCCGACCCGGGACTAGCGGGGGGGAGCTGTTTTTT.

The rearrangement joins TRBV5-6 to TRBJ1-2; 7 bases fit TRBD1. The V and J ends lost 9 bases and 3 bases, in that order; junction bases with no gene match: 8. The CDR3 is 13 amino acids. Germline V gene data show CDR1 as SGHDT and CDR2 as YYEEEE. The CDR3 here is CATRGTMDYGYTF. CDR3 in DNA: TGTGCCACCAGGGGGACAATGGACTATGGCTACACCTTC.

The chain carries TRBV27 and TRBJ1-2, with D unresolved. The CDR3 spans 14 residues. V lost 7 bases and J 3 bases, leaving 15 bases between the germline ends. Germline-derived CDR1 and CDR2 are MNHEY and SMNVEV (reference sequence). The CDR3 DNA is TGTGCCAGCACCAACCGCCCGGGGTACTATGGCTACACCTTC. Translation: CASTNRPGYYGYTF.

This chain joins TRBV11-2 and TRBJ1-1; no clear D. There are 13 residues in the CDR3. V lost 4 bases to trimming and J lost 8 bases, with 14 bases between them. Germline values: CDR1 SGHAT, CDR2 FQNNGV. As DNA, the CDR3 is TGTGCCAGCAGCTCCGGACGGTTCAACGAAGCTTTCTTT. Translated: CASSSGRFNEAFF.

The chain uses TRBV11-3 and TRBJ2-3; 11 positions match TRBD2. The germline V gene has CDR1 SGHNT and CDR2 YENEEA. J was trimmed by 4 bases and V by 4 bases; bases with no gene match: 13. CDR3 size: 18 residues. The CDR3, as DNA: TGTGCCAGCAGCTCCTCCTTCTTAGCGGGGGGGCGGGCAGATACGCAGTATTTT. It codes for CASSSSFLAGGRADTQYF.

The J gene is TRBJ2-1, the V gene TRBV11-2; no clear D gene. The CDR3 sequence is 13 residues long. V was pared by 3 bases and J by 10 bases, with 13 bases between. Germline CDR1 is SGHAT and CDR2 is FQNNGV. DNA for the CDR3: TGTGCCAGCAGCTTCCCGGCCGGCCTAGAGCAGTTCTTC. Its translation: CASSFPAGLEQFF. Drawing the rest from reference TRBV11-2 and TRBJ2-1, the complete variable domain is EAGVAQSPRYKIIEKRQSVAFWCNPISGHATLYWYQQILGQGPKLLIQFQNNGVVDDSQLPKDRFSAERLKGVDSTLKIQPAKLEDSAVYLCASSFPAGLEQFFGPGTRLTVL.

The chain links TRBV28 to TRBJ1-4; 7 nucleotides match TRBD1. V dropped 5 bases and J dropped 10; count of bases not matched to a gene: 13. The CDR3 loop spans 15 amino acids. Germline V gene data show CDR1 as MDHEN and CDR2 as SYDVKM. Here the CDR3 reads CASSQAGGSRGKLFF. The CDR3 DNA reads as TGTGCCAGCAGTCAGGCAGGGGGTTCGAGGGGAAAACTGTTTTTT.

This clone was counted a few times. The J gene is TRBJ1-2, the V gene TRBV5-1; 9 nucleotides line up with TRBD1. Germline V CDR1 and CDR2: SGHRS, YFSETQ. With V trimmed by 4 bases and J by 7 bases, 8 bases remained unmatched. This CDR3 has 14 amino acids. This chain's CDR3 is CASSPGQGYGGYTF. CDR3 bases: TGCGCCAGCAGCCCCGGACAGGGGTATGGTGGCTACACCTTC.

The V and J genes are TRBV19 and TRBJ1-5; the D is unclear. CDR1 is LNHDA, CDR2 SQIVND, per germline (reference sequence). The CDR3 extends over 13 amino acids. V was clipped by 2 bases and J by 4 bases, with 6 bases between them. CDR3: CASSISKNQPQHF. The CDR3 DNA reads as TGTGCCAGTAGTATATCGAAGAATCAGCCCCAGCATTTT.

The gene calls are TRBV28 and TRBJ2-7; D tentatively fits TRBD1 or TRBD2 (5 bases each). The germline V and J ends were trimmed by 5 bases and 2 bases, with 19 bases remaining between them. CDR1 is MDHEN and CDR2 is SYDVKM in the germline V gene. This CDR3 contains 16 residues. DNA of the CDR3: TGTGCCAGCAGTAGGGGAGATACCGGACGGCCCTACGAGCAGTACTTC. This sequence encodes CASSRGDTGRPYEQYF.

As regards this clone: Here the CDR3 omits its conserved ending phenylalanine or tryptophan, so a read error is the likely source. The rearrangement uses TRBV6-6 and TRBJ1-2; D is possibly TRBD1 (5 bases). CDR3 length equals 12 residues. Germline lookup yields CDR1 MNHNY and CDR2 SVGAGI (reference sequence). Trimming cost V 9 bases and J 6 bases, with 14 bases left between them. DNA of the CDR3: TGTGCCAGTCGTATGGGGGGAGATGGCTACACCCTC. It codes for CASRMGGDGYTL.

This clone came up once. CDR3 nucleotide sequence: TGTGCCAGCTCACCAGCCCGGGGGAGCACAGATACGCAGTATTTT. This codes for CASSPARGSTDTQYF. The chain recombines TRBV18 with TRBJ2-3; D may be TRBD2 (6 bases). Trimming removed 2 bases from V and 0 bases from J, with 9 bases in between. CDR3 length: 15 amino acids. Germline V CDR1 and CDR2: KGHSH, LQKENI.

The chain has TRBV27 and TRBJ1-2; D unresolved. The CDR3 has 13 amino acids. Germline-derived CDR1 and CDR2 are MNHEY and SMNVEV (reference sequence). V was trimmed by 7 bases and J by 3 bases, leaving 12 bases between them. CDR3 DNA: TGTGCCAGCAAAGACTGGAGAGACTATGGCTACACCTTC. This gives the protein CASKDWRDYGYTF.

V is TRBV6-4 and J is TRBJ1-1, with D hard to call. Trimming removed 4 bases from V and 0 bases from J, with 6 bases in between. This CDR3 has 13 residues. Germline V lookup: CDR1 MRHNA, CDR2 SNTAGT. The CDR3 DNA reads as TGTGCCAGCAGTGCAGAGATGAACACTGAAGCTTTCTTT. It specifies CASSAEMNTEAFF.

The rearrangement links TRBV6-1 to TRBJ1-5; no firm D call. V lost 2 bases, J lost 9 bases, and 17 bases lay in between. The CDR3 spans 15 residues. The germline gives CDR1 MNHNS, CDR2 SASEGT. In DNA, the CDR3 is TGTGCCAGCAGTGAAATGCCGGGCGAGGTAGGGCCCCAGCATTTT. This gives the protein CASSEMPGEVGPQHF.

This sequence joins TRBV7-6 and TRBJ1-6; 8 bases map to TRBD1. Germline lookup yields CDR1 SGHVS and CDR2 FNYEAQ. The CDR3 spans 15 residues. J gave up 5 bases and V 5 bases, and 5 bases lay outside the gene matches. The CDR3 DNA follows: TGTGCCAGCAGCCTCCGGACAGGGAATAATTCACCCCTCCACTTT. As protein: CASSLRTGNNSPLHF.

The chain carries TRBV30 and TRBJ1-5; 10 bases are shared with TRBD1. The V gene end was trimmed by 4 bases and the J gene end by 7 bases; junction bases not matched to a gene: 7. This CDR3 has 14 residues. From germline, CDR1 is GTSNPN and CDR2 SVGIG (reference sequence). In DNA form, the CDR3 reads TGTGCCTGGACTAGACAGGGGGCATGGCAGCCCCAGCATTTT. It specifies CAWTRQGAWQPQHF.

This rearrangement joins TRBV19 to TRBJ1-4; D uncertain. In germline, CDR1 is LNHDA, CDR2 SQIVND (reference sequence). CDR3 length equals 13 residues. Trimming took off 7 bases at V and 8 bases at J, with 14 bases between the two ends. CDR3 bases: TGTGCCAGTAACTTAGGTGGTACAGAAAAACTGTTTTTT. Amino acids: CASNLGGTEKLFF.

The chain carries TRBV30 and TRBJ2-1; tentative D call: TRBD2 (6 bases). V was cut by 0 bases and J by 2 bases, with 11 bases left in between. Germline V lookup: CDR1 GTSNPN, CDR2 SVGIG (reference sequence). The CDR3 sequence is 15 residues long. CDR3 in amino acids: CAWSVPGETYNEQFF. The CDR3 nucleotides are TGTGCCTGGAGTGTACCGGGGGAAACCTACAATGAGCAGTTCTTC.